The 32 T cell receptor beta chains below were found in one sample sequenced in a study of cytomegalovirus exposure and HLA in healthy donors. 13 Jbeta primers and 60 Vbeta primers were used for the PCR. The assay was immunoSEQ multiplex PCR, and TCRdb's table has in-frame clones only and misses some. Of some 120,000 clones in the sample, 70% to 85% are singletons; the top ten hold more than 2.5%. Input material: PBMCs. Receptors originate from a woman aged 50 to 60 in good health and CMV-seronegative.

This chain joins TRBV28 and TRBJ1-2; 8 positions agree with TRBD1. Unmatched junction bases numbered 8, after V lost 7 bases and J lost 4 bases. This CDR3 is 14 amino acids long. The germline CDR1 and CDR2 sequences are MDHEN and SYDVKM. The CDR3 DNA reads TGTGCCAGCACGACAGGGGACCCGATCTATGGCTACACCTTC. Protein sequence: CASTTGDPIYGYTF.

This sequence joins TRBV10-3 and TRBJ1-2; no clear D gene. Trimming left V 3 bases short and J 8 bases short, with 13 bases between. The CDR3 runs 13 residues. Germline lookup yields CDR1 ENHRY and CDR2 SYGVKD. The CDR3 coding sequence is TGTGCCATCAGTGAAAGCGGGCCTCGGGGCTACACCTTC. It is translated as CAISESGPRGYTF.

The J gene is TRBJ1-2, the V gene TRBV5-1; 10 bases agree with TRBD1. The length of the CDR3 is 15 residues. Germline lookup yields CDR1 SGHRS and CDR2 YFSETQ. Trimming took 0 bases from V and 4 from J; bases not matched to a gene: 3. CDR3 protein: CASSLVGTGAYGYTF. The DNA of the CDR3 is TGCGCCAGCAGCTTGGTAGGGACAGGGGCCTATGGCTACACCTTC.

This chain links TRBV6-5 with TRBJ2-7; 11 positions match TRBD2. The CDR3 loop spans 15 amino acids. The V gene end was trimmed by 6 bases and the J gene end by 6 bases; junction bases not matched to a gene: 10. Germline CDR1 MNHEY, CDR2 SVGAGI. As DNA, the CDR3 is TGTGCCAGCAGGACCCTATTAGCGGGAGGGTTCGAGCAGTACTTC. It codes for CASRTLLAGGFEQYF.

The CDR3 nucleotides are TGCAGCGTGAGACTAGCGGGAGGATACAATGAGCAGTTCTTC. Translated, it gives CSVRLAGGYNEQFF. The chain carries TRBV29-1 and TRBJ2-1; 13 bases align to TRBD2. The ends lost 6 bases at V and 4 bases at J; junction bases unmatched: 3. CDR1 and CDR2 (germline): SQVTM, ANQGSEA. The CDR3 is 14 amino acids.

There are a few counts of this clone. The genes are TRBV5-5 and TRBJ2-7; TRBD1 is a possible D gene (5 bases). The ends were cut back, 0 bases at V and 7 bases at J, with 14 bases in the middle. The CDR3 totals 14 residues. CDR1 SGHKS and CDR2 YYEKEE come from the germline V gene (reference sequence). The CDR3 nucleotides read TGTGCCAGCAGCTTGGTCCAGGGCCTGGGTGAGCAGTACTTC. Its translation: CASSLVQGLGEQYF.

V usage is TRBV5-1 and J usage is TRBJ2-1, with 9 bases fitting TRBD2. CDR3 length: 18 residues. V lost 0 bases and J lost 9; bases outside the gene matches: 16. Germline V gives CDR1 SGHRS, CDR2 YFSETQ. The CDR3 here is CASSLGALSSGREVEQFF. The CDR3 coding sequence is TGCGCCAGCAGCTTGGGAGCCCTTAGTAGCGGGAGAGAAGTTGAGCAGTTCTTC.

The J gene is TRBJ2-7, the V gene TRBV5-8; 9 bases agree with TRBD2. Trimming took 7 bases from V and 4 from J; bases not matched to a gene: 0. The CDR3 consists of 11 residues. CDR1 is SGHTS and CDR2 is YDEGEE in the germline V gene. CDR3 DNA: TGTGCCAGCGGACTAGCGTACGAGCAGTACTTC. The encoded protein is CASGLAYEQYF.

The gene calls are TRBV2 and TRBJ1-2; 9 bases fit TRBD1. This CDR3 is built from 12 residues. Germline V gene data show CDR1 as SNHLY and CDR2 as FYNNEI. V gave up 6 bases and J gave up 8 bases; unmatched junction bases: 4. CDR3 residues: CASRQGARGYTF. Written as DNA, the CDR3 is TGTGCCAGCAGACAGGGGGCTAGGGGCTACACCTTC.

The chain uses TRBV28 and TRBJ2-1; TRBD1 agrees at 9 bases. Germline V gene lookup returns CDR1 MDHEN and CDR2 SYDVKM. CDR3 length equals 15 residues. The J segment lost 2 bases and the V segment lost 7 bases, leaving 6 bases of the junction unmatched. The CDR3 region is CASTWGQGTYNEQFF. CDR3 coding DNA: TGTGCCAGCACATGGGGACAGGGAACCTACAATGAGCAGTTCTTC.

The chain couples TRBV29-1 to TRBJ2-7; 14 bases align to TRBD2. With 3 bases clipped from V and 4 bases from J, the junction kept 8 bases outside the gene matches. The CDR3 runs 16 residues. Germline V lookup: CDR1 SQVTM, CDR2 ANQGSEA. CDR3 in amino acids: CSVDKGLAGAGYEQYF. The CDR3 nucleotides read TGCAGCGTTGATAAGGGACTAGCGGGAGCGGGGTACGAGCAGTACTTC.

The rearrangement uses TRBV28 and TRBJ1-2; weak D call: TRBD1 (5 bases). This CDR3 is built from 14 residues. The germline V and J ends were trimmed by 3 bases and 5 bases, with 13 bases remaining between them. Per the germline V gene, CDR1 is MDHEN and CDR2 is SYDVKM. This CDR3 reads CASSLARALYGYTF. The CDR3 DNA follows: TGTGCCAGCAGTTTGGCCAGGGCTCTATATGGCTACACCTTC.

CDR3 protein: CASGLGARVFDEQFF. In DNA form, the CDR3 reads TGTGCCAGCGGGTTAGGGGCCAGGGTTTTTGATGAGCAGTTCTTC. The chain uses TRBV6-1 and TRBJ2-1, with D maybe TRBD1 (5 bases). V gave up 8 bases and J gave up 8 bases, with 22 bases separating them. Germline V gives CDR1 MNHNS, CDR2 SASEGT. This CDR3 region has 15 residues.

The chain employs TRBV7-2 and TRBJ1-5; D is possibly TRBD1 (5 bases). CDR3 size: 15 residues. The germline V and J ends were trimmed by 2 bases and 2 bases, with 10 bases remaining between them. Germline-derived CDR1 and CDR2 are SGHTA and FQGNSA. The CDR3 sequence: CASSLRRDGNQPQHF. The CDR3 DNA sequence: TGTGCCAGCAGCTTAAGGAGGGACGGCAATCAGCCCCAGCATTTT.

The V call is TRBV7-3, the J call TRBJ2-1; D remains unclear. The CDR3 totals 12 residues. From germline, CDR1 is SGHTA and CDR2 FQGTGA. The V end lost 8 bases, the J end lost 0 bases, and 5 bases lay between the germline ends. CDR3 sequence reads: CASGDSYNEQFF. The CDR3 region has the DNA TGTGCCAGCGGAGACTCCTACAATGAGCAGTTCTTC.

V and J are TRBV7-9 and TRBJ1-5; D not certain. Germline V gene sequence: CDR1 SEHNR, CDR2 FQNEAQ (reference sequence). The CDR3 consists of 13 residues. The germline V and J ends were trimmed by 10 bases and 4 bases, with 14 bases remaining between them. As DNA, the CDR3 is TGTGCCACCACCCGGTTAGCGAATCAGCCCCAGCATTTT. This sequence encodes CATTRLANQPQHF.

The V and J genes are TRBV29-1 and TRBJ2-1; 9 bases line up with TRBD2. The CDR3 length is 16 residues. Germline CDR1 SQVTM, CDR2 ANQGSEA. The V and J ends lost 1 base and 9 bases, in that order; junction bases with no gene match: 13. The CDR3 protein is CSVEGGGGRAFGEQFF. Written as DNA, the CDR3 is TGCAGCGTTGAAGGGGGTGGCGGGAGGGCCTTCGGTGAGCAGTTCTTC.

Regarding this clone: Other DNA sequences in this specimen translate into the identical CDR3. The gene calls are TRBV27 and TRBJ1-4; D unclear. The CDR3 runs to 13 residues. The germline gives CDR1 MNHEY, CDR2 SMNVEV (reference sequence). The V and J ends lost 3 bases and 7 bases respectively, with 9 bases between them. CDR3: CASSFSGFEKLFF. CDR3 in DNA: TGTGCCAGCAGTTTCTCCGGGTTTGAAAAACTGTTTTTT. Full variable domain (remainder filled in from reference TRBV27 and TRBJ1-4): EAQVTQNPRYLITVTGKKLTVTCSQNMNHEYMSWYRQDPGLGLRQIYYSMNVEVTDKGDVPEGYKVSRKEKRNFPLILESPSPNQTSLYFCASSFSGFEKLFFGSGTQLSVL.

The V gene is TRBV7-9, the J gene TRBJ2-2, with D tentatively TRBD2 (5 bases). This CDR3 is built from 13 residues. Germline lookup yields CDR1 SEHNR and CDR2 FQNEAQ (reference sequence). V lost 7 bases and J 5 bases, leaving 11 bases between the germline ends. The CDR3 is CASTPGYTGELFF. CDR3 sequence (DNA): TGTGCCAGCACGCCGGGGTATACCGGGGAGCTGTTTTTT.

The sample holds a few counts of this clone. The chain has TRBV6-6 and TRBJ2-3; the match to TRBD2 covers 9 bases. Germline V CDR1 and CDR2: MNHNY, SVGAGI (reference sequence). This CDR3 has 14 residues. V shed 5 bases, J shed 1 base, and the junction held 1 base outside the gene matches. CDR3 sequence: CASSKREGTDTQYF. Written as DNA, the CDR3 is TGTGCCAGCAGTAAGCGGGAGGGCACAGATACGCAGTATTTT.

On this clone: The junction departs from germline at one end; a sequencing error may be responsible. This chain uses TRBV19 with TRBJ2-3; 7 nucleotides align to TRBD1. This CDR3 region has 14 residues. Germline CDR1 reads LNHDA; CDR2 reads SQIVND (reference sequence). The CDR3 nucleotides are TGTGCCAATAGTCAGGGGGTTAGCACAGATACGCAGTATTTT. Translating it yields CANSQGVSTDTQYF.

The chain uses TRBV5-1 and TRBJ1-1; TRBD1 matches at 9 bases. The CDR3 runs 16 residues. The germline CDR1 and CDR2 sequences are SGHRS and YFSETQ. Germline trimming cut 7 bases from V and 0 bases from J; bases unmatched to any gene: 10. The CDR3 bases are TGCGCCAGCGGCCCCGGGACAGGGAGCCTGAACACTGAAGCTTTCTTT. It is translated as CASGPGTGSLNTEAFF. Full variable domain (remainder filled in from reference TRBV5-1 and TRBJ1-1): KAGVTQTPRYLIKTRGQQVTLSCSPISGHRSVSWYQQTPGQGLQFLFEYFSETQRNKGNFPGRFSGRQFSNSRSEMNVSTLELGDSALYLCASGPGTGSLNTEAFFGQGTRLTVV.

The chain combines TRBV19 with TRBJ2-7; a possible D gene is TRBD2 (5 bases). This CDR3 contains 13 residues. Germline CDR1 is LNHDA and CDR2 is SQIVND (reference sequence). Deletions cut 5 bases from V and 3 bases from J, with 11 bases between. In nucleotides, the CDR3 is TGTGCCAGTAGTGCCCGGACTGGCTACGAGCAGTACTTC. Protein sequence: CASSARTGYEQYF.

The chain combines TRBV6-5 with TRBJ2-7, with 9 positions matching TRBD1. Trimming took 4 bases from V and 4 from J; bases not matched to a gene: 8. The CDR3 sequence is 15 residues long. Germline V CDR1 and CDR2: MNHEY, SVGAGI. CDR3 sequence reads: CASSSLGQGRYEQYF. The CDR3 DNA reads as TGTGCCAGCAGTTCCCTCGGACAGGGGCGGTACGAGCAGTACTTC.

This clone came up once. This chain connects TRBV9 to TRBJ2-1; D gene uncertain. The CDR3 spans 15 residues. CDR1 is SGDLS, CDR2 YYNGEE, per germline. V lost 0 bases to trimming and J lost 2 bases, with 9 bases between them. CDR3 region: CASSVDDSTYNEQFF. The CDR3 DNA sequence: TGTGCCAGCAGCGTAGATGATAGCACCTACAATGAGCAGTTCTTC.

V usage is TRBV7-7 and J usage is TRBJ2-1; tentative D call: TRBD2 (6 bases). The CDR3 loop spans 16 amino acids. V was clipped by 1 base and J by 0 bases, with 10 bases between them. Per the germline V gene, CDR1 is SSHAT and CDR2 is FNYEAQ (reference sequence). The CDR3 here is CASSLGAGSSYNEQFF. Written as DNA, the CDR3 is TGTGCCAGCAGCTTAGGGGCGGGAAGCTCCTACAATGAGCAGTTCTTC.

This rearrangement joins TRBV5-6 to TRBJ1-2, with D perhaps TRBD1 (5 bases). This CDR3 spans 14 amino acids. CDR1 and CDR2 from the germline V gene are SGHDT and YYEEEE. V shed 0 bases and J shed 2 bases, with 8 bases lying between them. Here the CDR3 DNA reads TGTGCCAGCAGCTTGGTACAGGAGAACTATGGCTACACCTTC. The encoded protein is CASSLVQENYGYTF. The full variable domain, with the rest looked up from reference TRBV5-6 and TRBJ1-2, is DAGVTQSPTHLIKTRGQQVTLRCSPKSGHDTVSWYQQALGQGPQFIFQYYEEEERQRGNFPDRFSGHQFPNYSSELNVNALLLGDSALYLCASSLVQENYGYTFGSGTRLTVV.

This clone was seen only once. The chain joins TRBV11-2 to TRBJ2-2; D is perhaps TRBD1 (6 bases). The ends were cut back, 4 bases at V and 1 base at J, with 7 bases in the middle. The CDR3 consists of 14 residues. Germline CDR1 SGHAT, CDR2 FQNNGV. CDR3 sequence reads: CASSWGQNTGELFF. CDR3 sequence (DNA): TGTGCCAGCAGCTGGGGACAGAACACCGGGGAGCTGTTTTTT. The full variable domain, completed using reference TRBV11-2 and TRBJ2-2, is EAGVAQSPRYKIIEKRQSVAFWCNPISGHATLYWYQQILGQGPKLLIQFQNNGVVDDSQLPKDRFSAERLKGVDSTLKIQPAKLEDSAVYLCASSWGQNTGELFFGEGSRLTVL.

J is TRBJ2-1 and V is TRBV9, with TRBD2 identical over 7 bases. Losses at the gene ends were 2 bases for V and 3 bases for J; bases not matched to a gene: 11. Germline-derived CDR1 and CDR2 are SGDLS and YYNGEE. The CDR3 is 17 amino acids. The CDR3 sequence is CASSVPRGGSDYNEQFF. Here the CDR3 DNA reads TGTGCCAGCAGCGTGCCCCGCGGCGGGAGCGACTACAATGAGCAGTTCTTC.

Remarks on this clone: At one boundary the junction diverges from the germline segment, which might be a read error. This CDR3 is also generated by other DNA sequences in the sample. The chain links TRBV7-9 to TRBJ2-2; 13 bases are a match to TRBD2. CDR3 length: 17 amino acids. Germline V CDR1 and CDR2: SEHNR, FQNEAQ (reference sequence). The CDR3 reads CSSSLGLAGANTGELFF. The DNA of the CDR3 is TGTTCCAGCAGCTTAGGACTAGCGGGAGCGAACACCGGGGAGCTGTTTTTT.

This rearrangement joins TRBV5-6 to TRBJ1-2; no clear D gene. Germline V CDR1 and CDR2: SGHDT, YYEEEE. V shed 7 bases and J shed 1 base, with 14 bases lying between them. CDR3 length: 14 residues. The CDR3 DNA reads as TGTGCCAGCCGAAGGGCGGGAGATAACTATGGCTACACCTTC. It translates to CASRRAGDNYGYTF.

This chain connects TRBV5-8 to TRBJ2-7; 8 nucleotides line up with TRBD2. Germline CDR1 SGHTS, CDR2 YDEGEE. The CDR3 length is 16 residues. The trim removed 0 bases at V and 1 base at J, leaving 6 bases unmatched. CDR3 loop: CASSLVGAGGSYEQYF. In nucleotides, the CDR3 is TGTGCCAGCAGCTTGGTAGGCGCGGGAGGATCCTACGAGCAGTACTTC.